This T cell receptor beta chain was identified in a study of shared clonotypes between healthy human individuals. Study background: Donors consisted of two women and a few men between 18 and 49.

V lost 0 bases to trimming and J lost 1 base, with 10 bases between them. The CDR3 is 16 residues long. Germline V gene data show CDR1 as SGHRS and CDR2 as YFSETQ. Some clones are missing from TCRdb's copy, which holds only in-frame ones; the method was immunoSEQ multiplex PCR. The profile shows over 2 million clones, roughly 92% of them singletons. The sequence came from a man aged 18-30 years in good health. Some clones in this sample may be carry-over from other donors' samples. The V and J genes are TRBV5-1 and TRBJ2-2; D gene ambiguous. Sequenced sample: naive CD4+ T cells from PBMCs. Subset reported: CD45RA+ positively selected. In DNA, the CDR3 is TGCGCCAGCAGCTTGGCGCCCACCTTGAACACCGGGGAGCTGTTTTTT. Translating gives CASSLAPTLNTGELFF.